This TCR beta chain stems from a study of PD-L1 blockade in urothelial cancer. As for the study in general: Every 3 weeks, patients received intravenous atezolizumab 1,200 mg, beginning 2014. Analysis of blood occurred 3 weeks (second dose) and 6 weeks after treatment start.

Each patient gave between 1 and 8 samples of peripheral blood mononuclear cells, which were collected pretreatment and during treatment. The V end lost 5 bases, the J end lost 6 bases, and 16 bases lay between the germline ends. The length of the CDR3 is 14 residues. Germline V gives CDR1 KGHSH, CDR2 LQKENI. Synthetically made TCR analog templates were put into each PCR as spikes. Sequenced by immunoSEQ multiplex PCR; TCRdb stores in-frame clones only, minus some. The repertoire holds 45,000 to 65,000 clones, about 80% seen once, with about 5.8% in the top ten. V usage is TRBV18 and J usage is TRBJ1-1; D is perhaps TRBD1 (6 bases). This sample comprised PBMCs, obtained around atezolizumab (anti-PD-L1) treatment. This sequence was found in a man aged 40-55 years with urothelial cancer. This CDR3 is CASSFTGSRPEAFF. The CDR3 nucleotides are TGTGCCAGCTCATTTACAGGGTCCCGTCCTGAAGCTTTCTTT.